This T cell receptor (beta chain) was captured by sequencing in a study of cytomegalovirus exposure and HLA in healthy donors. V lost 4 bases to trimming and J lost 2 bases, with 11 bases between them. CDR1 is MNHEY, CDR2 SMNVEV, per germline (reference sequence). CDR3 length: 14 amino acids. This clone was detected a few times. PCR amplification relied on 60 Vbeta primers (plus 13 Jbeta primers). This table comes from immunoSEQ multiplex PCR, and its TCRdb copy is limited to in-frame clones, with some not included. The sample lists approximately 150,000 clones; more than 65% were seen once. The source material was PBMCs. The V call is TRBV27, the J call TRBJ1-2; D is perhaps TRBD1 (6 bases). This clonotype was sampled from a man aged 50-59 years in good health and CMV-seropositive. The CDR3: CASSYGGRNYGYTF. CDR3 in DNA: TGTGCCAGCAGTTATGGGGGCCGAAACTATGGCTACACCTTC.